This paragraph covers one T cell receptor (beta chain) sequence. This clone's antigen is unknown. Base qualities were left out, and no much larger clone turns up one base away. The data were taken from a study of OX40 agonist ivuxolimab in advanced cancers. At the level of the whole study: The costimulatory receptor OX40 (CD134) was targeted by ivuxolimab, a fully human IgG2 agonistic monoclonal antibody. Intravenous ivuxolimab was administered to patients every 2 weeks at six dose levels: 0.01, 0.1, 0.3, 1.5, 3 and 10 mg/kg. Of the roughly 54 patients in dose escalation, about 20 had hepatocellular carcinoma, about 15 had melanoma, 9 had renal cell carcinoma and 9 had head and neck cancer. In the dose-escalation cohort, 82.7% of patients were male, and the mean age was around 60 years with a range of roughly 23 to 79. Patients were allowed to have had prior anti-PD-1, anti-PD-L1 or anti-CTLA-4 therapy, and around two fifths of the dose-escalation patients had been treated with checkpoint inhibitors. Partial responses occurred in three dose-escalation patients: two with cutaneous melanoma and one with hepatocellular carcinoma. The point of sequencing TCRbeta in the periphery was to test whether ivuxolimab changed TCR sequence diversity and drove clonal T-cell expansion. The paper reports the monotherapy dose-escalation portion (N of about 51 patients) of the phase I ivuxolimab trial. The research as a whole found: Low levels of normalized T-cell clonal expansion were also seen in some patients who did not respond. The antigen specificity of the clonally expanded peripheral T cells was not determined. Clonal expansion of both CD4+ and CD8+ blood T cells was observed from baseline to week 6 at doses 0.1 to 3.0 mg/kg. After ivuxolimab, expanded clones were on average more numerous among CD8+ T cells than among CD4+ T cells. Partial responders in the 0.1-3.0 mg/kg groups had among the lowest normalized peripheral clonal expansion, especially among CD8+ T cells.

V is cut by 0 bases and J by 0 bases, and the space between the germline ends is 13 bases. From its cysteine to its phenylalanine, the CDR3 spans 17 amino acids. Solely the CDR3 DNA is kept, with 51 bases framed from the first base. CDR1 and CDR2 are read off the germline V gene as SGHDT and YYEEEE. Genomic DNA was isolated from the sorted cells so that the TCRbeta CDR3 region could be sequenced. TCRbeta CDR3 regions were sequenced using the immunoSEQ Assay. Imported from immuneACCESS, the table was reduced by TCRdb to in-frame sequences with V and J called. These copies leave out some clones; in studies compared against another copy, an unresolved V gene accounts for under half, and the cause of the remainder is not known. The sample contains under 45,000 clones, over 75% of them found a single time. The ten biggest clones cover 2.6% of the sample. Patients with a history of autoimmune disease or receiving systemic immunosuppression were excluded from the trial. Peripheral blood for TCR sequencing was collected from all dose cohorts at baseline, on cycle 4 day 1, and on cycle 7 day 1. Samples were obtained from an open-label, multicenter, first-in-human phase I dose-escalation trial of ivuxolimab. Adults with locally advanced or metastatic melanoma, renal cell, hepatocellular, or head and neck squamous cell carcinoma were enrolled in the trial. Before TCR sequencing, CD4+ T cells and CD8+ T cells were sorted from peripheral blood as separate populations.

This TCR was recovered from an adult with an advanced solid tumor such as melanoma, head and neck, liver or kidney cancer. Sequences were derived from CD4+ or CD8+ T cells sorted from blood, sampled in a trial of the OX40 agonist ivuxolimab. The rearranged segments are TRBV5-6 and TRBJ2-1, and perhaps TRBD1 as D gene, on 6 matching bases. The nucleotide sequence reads TGTGCCAGCAGCTTGGATGGGGGCTCAACCTCCTACAATGAGCAGTTCTTC. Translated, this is CASSLDGGSTSYNEQFF. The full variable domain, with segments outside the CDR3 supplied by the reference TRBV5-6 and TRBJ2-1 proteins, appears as DAGVTQSPTHLIKTRGQQVTLRCSPKSGHDTVSWYQQALGQGPQFIFQYYEEEERQRGNFPDRFSGHQFPNYSSELNVNALLLGDSALYLCASSLDGGSTSYNEQFFGPGTRLTVL.